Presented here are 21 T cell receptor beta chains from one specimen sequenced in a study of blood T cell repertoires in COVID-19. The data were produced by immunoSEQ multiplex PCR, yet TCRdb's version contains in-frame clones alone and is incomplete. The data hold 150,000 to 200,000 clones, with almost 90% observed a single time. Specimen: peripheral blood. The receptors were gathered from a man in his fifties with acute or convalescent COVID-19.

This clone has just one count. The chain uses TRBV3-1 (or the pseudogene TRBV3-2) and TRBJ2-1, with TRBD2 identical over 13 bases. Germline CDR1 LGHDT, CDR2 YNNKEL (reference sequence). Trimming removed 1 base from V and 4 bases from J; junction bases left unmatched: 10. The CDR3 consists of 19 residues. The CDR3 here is CASSQGLGTSGAPYNEQFF. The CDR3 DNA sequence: TGTGCCAGCAGCCAAGGTTTAGGGACTAGCGGGGCTCCTTACAATGAGCAGTTCTTC.

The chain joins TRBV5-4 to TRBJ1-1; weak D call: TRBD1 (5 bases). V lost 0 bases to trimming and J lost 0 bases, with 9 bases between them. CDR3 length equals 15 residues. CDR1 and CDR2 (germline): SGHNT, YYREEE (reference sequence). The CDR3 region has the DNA TGTGCCAGCAGCTTGGTGGGGCCGCTGAACACTGAAGCTTTCTTT. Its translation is CASSLVGPLNTEAFF.

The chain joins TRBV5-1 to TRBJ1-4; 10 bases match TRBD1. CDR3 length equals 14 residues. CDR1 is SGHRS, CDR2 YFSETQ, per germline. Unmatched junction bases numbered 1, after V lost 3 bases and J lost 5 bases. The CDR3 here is CASSSGQGNEKLFF. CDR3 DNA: TGCGCCAGCAGCTCGGGACAGGGGAATGAAAAACTGTTTTTT.

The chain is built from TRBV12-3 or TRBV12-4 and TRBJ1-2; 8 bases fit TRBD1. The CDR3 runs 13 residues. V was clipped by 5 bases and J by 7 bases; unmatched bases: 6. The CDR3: CASSTGGRVGYTF. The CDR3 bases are TGTGCCAGCAGTACAGGGGGGAGGGTTGGCTACACCTTC.

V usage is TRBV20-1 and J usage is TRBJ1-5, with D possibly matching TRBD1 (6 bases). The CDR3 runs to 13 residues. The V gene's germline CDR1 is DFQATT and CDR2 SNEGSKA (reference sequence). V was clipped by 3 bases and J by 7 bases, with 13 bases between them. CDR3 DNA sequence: TGCAGTGCTAGTGGGGGGCGCGGGCAGCCCCAGCATTTT. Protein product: CSASGGRGQPQHF.

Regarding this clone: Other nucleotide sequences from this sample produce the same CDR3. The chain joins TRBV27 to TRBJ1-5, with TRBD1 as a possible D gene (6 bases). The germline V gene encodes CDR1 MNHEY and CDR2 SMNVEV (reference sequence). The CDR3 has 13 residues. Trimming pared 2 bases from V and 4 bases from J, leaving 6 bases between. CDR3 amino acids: CASSLTGNQPQHF. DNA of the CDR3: TGTGCCAGCAGTTTAACAGGGAATCAGCCCCAGCATTTT.

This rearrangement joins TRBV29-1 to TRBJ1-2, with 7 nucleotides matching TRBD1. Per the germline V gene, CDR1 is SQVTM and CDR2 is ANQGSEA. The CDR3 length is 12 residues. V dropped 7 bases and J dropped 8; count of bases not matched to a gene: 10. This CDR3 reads CSDAKGAEGYTF. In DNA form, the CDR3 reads TGCAGCGACGCCAAGGGGGCGGAGGGCTACACCTTC.

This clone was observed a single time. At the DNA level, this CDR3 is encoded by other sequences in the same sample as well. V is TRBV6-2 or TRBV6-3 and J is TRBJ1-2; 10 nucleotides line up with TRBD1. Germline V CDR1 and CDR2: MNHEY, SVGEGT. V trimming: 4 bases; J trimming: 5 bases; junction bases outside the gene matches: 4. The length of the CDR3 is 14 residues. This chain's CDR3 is CASSSGQGGYGYTF. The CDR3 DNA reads TGTGCCAGCAGTTCAGGACAGGGGGGTTATGGCTACACCTTC.

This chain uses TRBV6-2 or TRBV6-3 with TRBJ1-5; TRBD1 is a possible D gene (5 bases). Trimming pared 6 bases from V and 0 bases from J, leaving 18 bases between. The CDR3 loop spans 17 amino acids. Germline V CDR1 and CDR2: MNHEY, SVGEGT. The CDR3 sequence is CASSTSRQPYSNQPQHF. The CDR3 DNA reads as TGTGCCAGCAGCACTTCCAGACAGCCTTATAGCAATCAGCCCCAGCATTTT.

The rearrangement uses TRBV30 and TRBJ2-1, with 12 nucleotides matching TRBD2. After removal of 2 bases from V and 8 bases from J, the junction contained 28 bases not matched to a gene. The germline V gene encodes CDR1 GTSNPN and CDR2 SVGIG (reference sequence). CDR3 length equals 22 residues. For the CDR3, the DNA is TGTGCCTGGAGTTCGGGACAGTTTTTCGGGGCTAGCGGGAGGGGGCGATTTGATGAGCAGTTCTTC. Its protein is CAWSSGQFFGASGRGRFDEQFF.

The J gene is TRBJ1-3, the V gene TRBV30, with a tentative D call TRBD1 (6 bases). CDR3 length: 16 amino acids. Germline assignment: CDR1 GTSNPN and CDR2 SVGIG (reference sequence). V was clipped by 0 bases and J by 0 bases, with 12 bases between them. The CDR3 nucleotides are TGTGCCTGGAGTGTGTCGAGGACAGCCTCTGGAAACACCATATATTTT. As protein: CAWSVSRTASGNTIYF.

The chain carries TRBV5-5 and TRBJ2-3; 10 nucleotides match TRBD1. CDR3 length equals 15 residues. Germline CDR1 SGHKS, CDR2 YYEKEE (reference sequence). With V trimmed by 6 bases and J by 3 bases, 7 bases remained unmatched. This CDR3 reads CASKLADRGTDTQYF. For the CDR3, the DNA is TGTGCCAGCAAGCTTGCGGACAGGGGGACAGATACGCAGTATTTT. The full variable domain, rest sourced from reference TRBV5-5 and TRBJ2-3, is DAGVTQSPTHLIKTRGQQVTLRCSPISGHKSVSWYQQVLGQGPQFIFQYYEKEERGRGNFPDRFSARQFPNYSSELNVNALLLGDSALYLCASKLADRGTDTQYFGPGTRLTVL.

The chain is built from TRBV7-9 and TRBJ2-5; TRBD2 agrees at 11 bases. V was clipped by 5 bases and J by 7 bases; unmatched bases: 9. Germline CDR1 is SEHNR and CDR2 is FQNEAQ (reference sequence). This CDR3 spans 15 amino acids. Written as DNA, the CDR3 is TGTGCCAGCAGCCTAGAGGGACTAGCGGTAGGGACCCAGTACTTC. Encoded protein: CASSLEGLAVGTQYF.

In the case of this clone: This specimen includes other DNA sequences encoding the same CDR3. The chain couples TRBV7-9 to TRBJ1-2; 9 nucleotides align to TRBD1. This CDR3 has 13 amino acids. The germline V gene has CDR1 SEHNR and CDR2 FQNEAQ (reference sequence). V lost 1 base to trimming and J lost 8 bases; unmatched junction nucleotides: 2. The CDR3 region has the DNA TGTGCCAGCAGCTTAGGGACAGGGGAAGGCTACACCTTC. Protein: CASSLGTGEGYTF.

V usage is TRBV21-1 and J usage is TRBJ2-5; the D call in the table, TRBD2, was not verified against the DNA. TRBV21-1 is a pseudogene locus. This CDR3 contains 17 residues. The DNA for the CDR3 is TGTGCCAGCAGCAAAAAGCCAATCCATAGAGACCAAGAGACCCAGTACTTC. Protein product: CASSKKPIHRDQETQYF.

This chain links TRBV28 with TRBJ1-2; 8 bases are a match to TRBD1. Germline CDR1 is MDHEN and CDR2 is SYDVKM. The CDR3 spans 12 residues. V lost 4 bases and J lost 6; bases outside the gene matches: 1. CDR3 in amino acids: CASSWDRHGYTF. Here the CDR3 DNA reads TGTGCCAGCAGTTGGGACAGGCATGGCTACACCTTC.

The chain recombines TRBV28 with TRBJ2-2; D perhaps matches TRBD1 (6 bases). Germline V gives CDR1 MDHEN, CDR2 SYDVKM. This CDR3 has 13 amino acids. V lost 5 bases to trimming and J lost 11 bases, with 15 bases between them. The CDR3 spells CASSPRTAQELFF. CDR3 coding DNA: TGTGCCAGCAGTCCGAGGACAGCCCAAGAGCTGTTTTTT. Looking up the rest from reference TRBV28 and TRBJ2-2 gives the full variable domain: DVKVTQSSRYLVKRTGEKVFLECVQDMDHENMFWYRQDPGLGLRLIYFSYDVKMKEKGDIPEGYSVSREKKERFSLILESASTNQTSMYLCASSPRTAQELFFGEGSRLTVL.

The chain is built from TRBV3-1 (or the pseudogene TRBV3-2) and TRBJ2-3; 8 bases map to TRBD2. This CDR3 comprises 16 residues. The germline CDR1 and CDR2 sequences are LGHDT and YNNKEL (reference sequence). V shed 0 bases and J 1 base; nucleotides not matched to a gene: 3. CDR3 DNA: TGTGCCAGCAGCCAAGAGTGGCGGGGGGGCACAGATACGCAGTATTTT. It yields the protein CASSQEWRGGTDTQYF.

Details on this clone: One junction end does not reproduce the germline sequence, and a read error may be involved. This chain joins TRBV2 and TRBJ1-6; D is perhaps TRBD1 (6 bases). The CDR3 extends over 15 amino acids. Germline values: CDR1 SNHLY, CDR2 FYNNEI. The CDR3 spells CASTETGGPDSPLHF. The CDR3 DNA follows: TGTGCCAGCACTGAAACCGGGGGGCCCGATTCACCCCTCCACTTT.

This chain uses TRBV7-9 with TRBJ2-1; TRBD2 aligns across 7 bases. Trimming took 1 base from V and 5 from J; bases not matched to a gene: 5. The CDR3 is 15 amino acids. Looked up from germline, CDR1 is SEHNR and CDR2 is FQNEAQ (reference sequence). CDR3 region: CASSLEPSGNNEQFF. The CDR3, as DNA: TGTGCCAGCAGCTTAGAGCCTAGCGGAAACAATGAGCAGTTCTTC.

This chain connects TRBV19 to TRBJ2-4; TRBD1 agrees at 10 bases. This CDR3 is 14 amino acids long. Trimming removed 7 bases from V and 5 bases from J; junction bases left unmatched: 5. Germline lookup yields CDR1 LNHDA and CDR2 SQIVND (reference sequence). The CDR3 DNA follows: TGTGCCAGTACCGACAGGGGGCGGGAAAACATTCAGTACTTC. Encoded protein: CASTDRGRENIQYF.